The 27 T cell receptor beta chains presented below share a single source sample, sequenced in a study of OX40 agonist ivuxolimab in advanced cancers. Data came from immunoSEQ multiplex PCR; TCRdb stores just in-frame clones and leaves some out. The sample holds fewer than 40,000 clones, over 60% seen once. Sample: CD4+ or CD8+ T cells sorted from blood, taken in a trial of the OX40 agonist ivuxolimab. The receptors originated from an adult with an advanced solid tumor such as melanoma, head and neck, liver or kidney cancer.

V gene TRBV5-1 combines with J gene TRBJ2-5, with 13 bases aligning to TRBD2. Trimming removed 4 bases from V and 2 bases from J; junction bases left unmatched: 5. There are 16 residues in the CDR3. Looked up from germline, CDR1 is SGHRS and CDR2 is YFSETQ. The CDR3 sequence: CASSPRLAGGQETQYF. The CDR3 region has the DNA TGCGCCAGCAGCCCCAGACTAGCGGGGGGTCAAGAGACCCAGTACTTC.

The V and J genes are TRBV28 and TRBJ2-7, with D perhaps matching TRBD2 (7 bases). Trimming stripped 4 bases from V and 3 bases from J, with 16 bases between. There are 15 residues in the CDR3. Germline V gene sequence: CDR1 MDHEN, CDR2 SYDVKM. The CDR3 coding sequence is TGTGCCAGCAGTTCCCGAAAAGGGGGGGACTACGAGCAGTACTTC. Protein: CASSSRKGGDYEQYF.

This clone has only a few counts. The J gene is TRBJ2-3, the V gene TRBV19, with D possibly matching TRBD2 (5 bases). V was trimmed by 9 bases and J by 1 base, leaving 14 bases between them. Germline assignment: CDR1 LNHDA and CDR2 SQIVND (reference sequence). The CDR3 length is 14 residues. CDR3 nucleotides: TGTGCCAGCCAGCGGTTGGACGGCACAGATACGCAGTATTTT. It is translated as CASQRLDGTDTQYF.

This chain connects TRBV30 to TRBJ1-4; D ambiguous. V lost 4 bases to trimming and J lost 4 bases, with 16 bases between them. Germline V gives CDR1 GTSNPN, CDR2 SVGIG (reference sequence). CDR3 size: 15 residues. This CDR3 reads CAWKIPGSSNEKLFF. DNA for the CDR3: TGTGCCTGGAAGATTCCCGGGAGTAGTAATGAAAAACTGTTTTTT.

The genes are TRBV6-6 and TRBJ1-6, with TRBD1 as a possible D gene (5 bases). Trimming removed 2 bases from V and 8 bases from J, with 13 bases in between. The CDR3 is made up of 15 amino acids. Looked up from germline, CDR1 is MNHNY and CDR2 is SVGAGI (reference sequence). Here the CDR3 DNA reads TGTGCCAGCAGTTACCAACAGGCTTCACATTCACCCCTCCACTTT. Translated: CASSYQQASHSPLHF.

The chain recombines TRBV30 with TRBJ2-3, with D maybe TRBD1 (6 bases). Germline V gene sequence: CDR1 GTSNPN, CDR2 SVGIG (reference sequence). The CDR3 is 14 residues long. The V gene lost 3 bases and the J gene lost 3 bases, with 13 bases spanning the gap. CDR3 sequence (DNA): TGTGCCTGGAGACGCAGGGGAAATACAGATACGCAGTATTTT. Translating it yields CAWRRRGNTDTQYF.

The chain is built from TRBV6-1 and TRBJ1-5; 8 bases align to TRBD1. Germline loops: CDR1 MNHNS, CDR2 SASEGT. J gave up 9 bases and V 5 bases, and 9 bases lay outside the gene matches. The CDR3 loop spans 14 amino acids. CDR3 in amino acids: CASSNTGGILPQHF. The DNA for the CDR3 is TGTGCCAGCAGTAACACAGGGGGGATCCTGCCCCAGCATTTT.

The V gene is TRBV5-6, the J gene TRBJ1-6; no definite D call. The CDR3 is 14 residues long. Germline CDR1 reads SGHDT; CDR2 reads YYEEEE. Between the trimmed V and J ends, which lost 0 bases and 10 bases, there was a span of 11 bases. CDR3 DNA sequence: TGTGCCAGCAGCTTGGGATCGAAGCGGTCACCCCTCCACTTT. Its translation is CASSLGSKRSPLHF.

The chain is built from TRBV5-1 and TRBJ2-5, with 8 bases that match TRBD2. The CDR3 spans 16 residues. J was trimmed by 5 bases and V by 4 bases; bases with no gene match: 13. CDR1 and CDR2 from the germline V gene are SGHRS and YFSETQ. In nucleotides, the CDR3 is TGCGCCAGCAGCCCGGGAAGTAGCGGGGTGCGGGAGACCCAGTACTTC. It codes for CASSPGSSGVRETQYF. Using reference TRBV5-1 and TRBJ2-5 for the parts outside the CDR3, the full variable domain is KAGVTQTPRYLIKTRGQQVTLSCSPISGHRSVSWYQQTPGQGLQFLFEYFSETQRNKGNFPGRFSGRQFSNSRSEMNVSTLELGDSALYLCASSPGSSGVRETQYFGPGTRLLVL.

CDR3 amino acids: CASSPWTSGLAGASGEQYF. The CDR3 nucleotides are TGTGCCAGTAGTCCGTGGACATCGGGACTAGCGGGGGCCTCGGGGGAGCAGTACTTC. The chain combines TRBV19 with TRBJ2-7, with 14 bases identical to TRBD2. The ends lost 5 bases at V and 7 bases at J; junction bases unmatched: 19. The CDR3 runs 19 residues. Germline V gene sequence: CDR1 LNHDA, CDR2 SQIVND (reference sequence).

The chain joins TRBV6-5 to TRBJ1-5, with 8 bases matching TRBD1. The CDR3 loop spans 16 amino acids. V lost 4 bases and J lost 0; bases outside the gene matches: 5. Germline V gene sequence: CDR1 MNHEY, CDR2 SVGAGI. CDR3 sequence reads: CASSLNRGASNQPQHF. CDR3 nucleotides: TGTGCCAGCAGTTTAAACAGGGGGGCTAGCAATCAGCCCCAGCATTTT.

The sample holds a few counts of this clone. The chain couples TRBV10-1 to TRBJ2-7, with TRBD1 matching over 7 bases. Germline CDR1 is WNHNN and CDR2 is SYGVQD (reference sequence). The J segment lost 4 bases and the V segment lost 1 base, leaving 1 base of the junction unmatched. This CDR3 spans 13 amino acids. CDR3 region: CASSEYRGYEQYF. CDR3 nucleotides: TGCGCCAGCAGTGAGTACAGGGGATACGAGCAGTACTTC.

This clone was counted a single time. This chain links TRBV11-3 with TRBJ2-1, with 9 bases aligning to TRBD2. The CDR3 is 15 amino acids. The V and J ends lost 3 bases and 7 bases, in that order; junction bases with no gene match: 7. Germline CDR1 is SGHNT and CDR2 is YENEEA. CDR3 protein: CASSFGLARGNEQFF. CDR3 nucleotide sequence: TGTGCCAGCAGCTTCGGACTAGCGAGGGGGAATGAGCAGTTCTTC.

This chain joins TRBV27 and TRBJ2-3; D gene ambiguous. Germline assignment: CDR1 MNHEY and CDR2 SMNVEV (reference sequence). V lost 4 bases to trimming and J lost 0 bases, with 8 bases between them. The CDR3 is 14 residues long. DNA for the CDR3: TGTGCCAGCAGTTCTAGTTATAGCACAGATACGCAGTATTTT. Its translation: CASSSSYSTDTQYF.

V is TRBV18 and J is TRBJ2-7; D is ambiguous. Trimming cost V 2 bases and J 4 bases, with 9 bases left between them. The V gene's germline CDR1 is KGHSH and CDR2 LQKENI. The CDR3 runs 13 residues. This chain's CDR3 is CASSPATMYEQYF. The CDR3 nucleotides are TGTGCCAGCTCACCAGCGACGATGTACGAGCAGTACTTC.

V gene TRBV4-1 combines with J gene TRBJ2-3, with a weak D call TRBD2 (6 bases). Looked up from germline, CDR1 is MGHRA and CDR2 is YSYEKL. This CDR3 contains 17 residues. The V end was cut by 4 bases, the J end by 1 base, with 18 bases between. Here the CDR3 DNA reads TGCGCCAGCAGCCCCAACGGGGGAACTAGCCGCACAGATACGCAGTATTTT. Translation: CASSPNGGTSRTDTQYF.

This clone occurred a few times. This chain connects TRBV20-1 to TRBJ1-2; unclear D gene. The CDR3 sequence is 8 residues long. The germline V gene has CDR1 DFQATT and CDR2 SNEGSKA (reference sequence). This CDR3 reads CRSVGYTF. The CDR3 coding sequence is TGCAGATCAGTTGGCTACACCTTC.

The chain links TRBV5-6 to TRBJ1-1, with unresolved D. Germline V gives CDR1 SGHDT, CDR2 YYEEEE. Deletions cut 0 bases from V and 7 bases from J, with 7 bases between. There are 12 residues in the CDR3. CDR3 DNA sequence: TGTGCCAGCAGCTTGGGCGGGTTTGAAGCTTTCTTT. This codes for CASSLGGFEAFF. The whole variable domain, remainder taken from reference TRBV5-6 and TRBJ1-1, is DAGVTQSPTHLIKTRGQQVTLRCSPKSGHDTVSWYQQALGQGPQFIFQYYEEEERQRGNFPDRFSGHQFPNYSSELNVNALLLGDSALYLCASSLGGFEAFFGQGTRLTVV.

The V and J genes are TRBV19 and TRBJ2-3; tentatively, D is TRBD1 (5 bases). The V gene lost 0 bases and the J gene lost 1 base, with 20 bases spanning the gap. Germline CDR1 reads LNHDA; CDR2 reads SQIVND (reference sequence). CDR3 length: 19 residues. The CDR3 region is CASSIDPPRWGQGTDTQYF. Written as DNA, the CDR3 is TGTGCCAGTAGTATAGACCCCCCCCGGTGGGGCCAGGGCACAGATACGCAGTATTTT. The full variable domain, rest sourced from reference TRBV19 and TRBJ2-3, is DGGITQSPKYLFRKEGQNVTLSCEQNLNHDAMYWYRQDPGQGLRLIYYSQIVNDFQKGDIAEGYSVSREKKESFPLTVTSAQKNPTAFYLCASSIDPPRWGQGTDTQYFGPGTRLTVL.

This clone came up a few times. V gene TRBV12-5 combines with J gene TRBJ2-5; D not certain. V shed 1 base and J shed 4 bases, with 7 bases lying between them. This CDR3 region has 13 residues. Germline CDR1 reads LGHNT; CDR2 reads FRNRAP. This CDR3 is CASGLGARETQYF. CDR3 sequence (DNA): TGTGCTAGTGGTTTGGGGGCTAGAGAGACCCAGTACTTC.

The chain has TRBV5-5 and TRBJ1-2; 7 bases line up with TRBD1. The CDR3 contains 13 residues. Trimming removed 2 bases from V and 5 bases from J; junction bases left unmatched: 3. CDR1 and CDR2 from the germline V gene are SGHKS and YYEKEE (reference sequence). The CDR3 DNA is TGTGCCAGCAGCTTTGGGACAGAATATGGCTACACCTTC. As protein: CASSFGTEYGYTF. Together with reference TRBV5-5 and TRBJ1-2, the CDR3 gives the full variable domain: DAGVTQSPTHLIKTRGQQVTLRCSPISGHKSVSWYQQVLGQGPQFIFQYYEKEERGRGNFPDRFSARQFPNYSSELNVNALLLGDSALYLCASSFGTEYGYTFGSGTRLTVV.

A single count supports this clone. The V and J genes are TRBV7-9 and TRBJ2-2; tentatively, D is TRBD2 (6 bases). The germline gives CDR1 SEHNR, CDR2 FQNEAQ (reference sequence). Trimming shortened V by 3 bases and J by 4 bases, and 6 bases separated the two germline ends. This CDR3 region has 13 residues. As DNA, the CDR3 is TGTGCCAGCAGCTTGACTAGCACCGGGGAGCTGTTTTTT. This gives the protein CASSLTSTGELFF.

This clone was seen a few times. The genes are TRBV2 and TRBJ2-2; 9 nucleotides agree with TRBD1. CDR1 and CDR2 (germline): SNHLY, FYNNEI. The CDR3 spans 15 residues. V was clipped by 8 bases and J by 6 bases; unmatched bases: 10. CDR3 nucleotide sequence: TGTGCCAGCGAAGAAGGGACAGGGAGCCCCGGGGAGCTGTTTTTT. It translates to CASEEGTGSPGELFF.

This chain uses TRBV5-4 with TRBJ1-3; D is possibly TRBD1 (6 bases). This CDR3 is 16 amino acids long. CDR1 and CDR2 (germline): SGHNT, YYREEE (reference sequence). Trimming pared 3 bases from V and 0 bases from J, leaving 13 bases between. CDR3 residues: CASSSGDQISGNTIYF. The CDR3 region has the DNA TGTGCCAGCAGCTCAGGGGACCAGATCTCTGGAAACACCATATATTTT.

In the case of this clone: The junction departs from germline at one end; a sequencing error may be responsible. V gene TRBV5-3 combines with J gene TRBJ1-6; no clear D. TRBV5-3 is filed as an ORF, its function uncertain. CDR3 length equals 14 residues. The chain's CDR3 is CALWVSVRDSPLHF. As DNA, the CDR3 is TGCGCCCTTTGGGTCAGTGTTAGGGATTCACCCCTCCACTTT.

The chain carries TRBV5-1 and TRBJ2-5; D is tentatively TRBD1 or TRBD2 (5 bases each). The CDR3 runs to 15 residues. V was shortened by 3 bases and J by 2 bases, with 14 bases between the two germline ends. Germline lookup yields CDR1 SGHRS and CDR2 YFSETQ. CDR3 bases: TGCGCCAGCAGCTACGTAGGGACGAAACAAGAGACCCAGTACTTC. Its translation: CASSYVGTKQETQYF.

The chain combines TRBV6-5 with TRBJ1-3; D unresolved. This CDR3 has 14 residues. The V end lost 5 bases, the J end lost 10 bases, and 18 bases lay between the germline ends. Germline V gene sequence: CDR1 MNHEY, CDR2 SVGAGI. The CDR3 DNA is TGTGCCAGCAGTCCTCCGGGCCCGTCTGAGACCATATATTTT. Translation gives CASSPPGPSETIYF.